Sequencing of this T cell receptor beta chain was carried out in a study of shared clonotypes between healthy human individuals. Regarding the study as a whole: Clonotype sharing across donors was expected to vary with sequencing depth.

Of note for this clone: Antigen specificity is unknown.

The CDR3 runs 14 residues. Between the trimmed V and J ends, which lost 4 bases and 5 bases, there was a span of 14 bases. Looked up from germline, CDR1 is SGHTA and CDR2 is FQGNSA. TCRdb's table, derived via immunoSEQ multiplex PCR, lists solely in-frame clones and lacks some. The sample lists around 1 million clones, around three quarters occurring once. The rearrangement joins TRBV7-2 to TRBJ2-5; unclear D gene. The origin of this receptor is a man aged 18-30 years in good health. The sequenced sample consisted of memory CD4+ T cells sorted from blood. Subset denoted: CD45RA-negative fraction. The CDR3 sequence is CASSSGGTQETQYF. The CDR3 bases are TGTGCCAGCAGCTCCGGTGGTACGCAGGAGACCCAGTACTTC.